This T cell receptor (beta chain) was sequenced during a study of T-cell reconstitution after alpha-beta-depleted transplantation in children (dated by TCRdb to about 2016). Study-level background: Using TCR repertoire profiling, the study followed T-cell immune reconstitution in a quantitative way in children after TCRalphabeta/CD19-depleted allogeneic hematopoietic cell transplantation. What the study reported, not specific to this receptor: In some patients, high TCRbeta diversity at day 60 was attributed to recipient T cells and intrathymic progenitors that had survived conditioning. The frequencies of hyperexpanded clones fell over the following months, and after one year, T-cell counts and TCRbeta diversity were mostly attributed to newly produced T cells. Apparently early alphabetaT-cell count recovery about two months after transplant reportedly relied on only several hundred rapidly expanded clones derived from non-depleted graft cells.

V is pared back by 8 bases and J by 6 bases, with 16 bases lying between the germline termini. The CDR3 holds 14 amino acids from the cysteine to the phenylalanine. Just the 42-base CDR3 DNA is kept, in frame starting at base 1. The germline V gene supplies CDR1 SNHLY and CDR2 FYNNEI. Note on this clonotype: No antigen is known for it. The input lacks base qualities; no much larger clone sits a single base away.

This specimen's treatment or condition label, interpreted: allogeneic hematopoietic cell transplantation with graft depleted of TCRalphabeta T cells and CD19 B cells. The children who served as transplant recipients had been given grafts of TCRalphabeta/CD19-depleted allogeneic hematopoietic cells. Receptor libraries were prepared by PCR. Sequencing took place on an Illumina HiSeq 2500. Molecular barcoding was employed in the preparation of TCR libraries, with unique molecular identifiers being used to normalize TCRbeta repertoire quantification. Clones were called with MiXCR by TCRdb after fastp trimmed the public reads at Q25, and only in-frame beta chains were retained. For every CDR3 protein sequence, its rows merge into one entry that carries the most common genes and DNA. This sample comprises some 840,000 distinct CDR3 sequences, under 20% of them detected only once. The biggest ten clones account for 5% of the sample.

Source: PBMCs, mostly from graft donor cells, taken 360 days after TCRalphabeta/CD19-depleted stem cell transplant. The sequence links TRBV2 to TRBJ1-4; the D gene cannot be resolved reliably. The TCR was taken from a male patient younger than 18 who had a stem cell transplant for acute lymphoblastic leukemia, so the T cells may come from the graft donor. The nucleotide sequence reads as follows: TGTGCCAGCCGTGCCGGGCAGTTAGATGAAAAACTGTTTTTT. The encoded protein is CASRAGQLDEKLFF.